Each of the 23 T cell receptor beta chains below was sequenced from the same sample in a study of T cells in Graves' hyperthyroidism and ophthalmopathy. From RNA transcripts, TCR beta CDR3 regions were amplified. The HTBI primer set was used in a first-round RT-PCR of the TCR CDR3. TCRdb processed the multiplex PCR reads anew with MiXCR; each CDR3 protein has one entry. The sample lists 600,000 or so distinct CDR3 sequences; 46% were seen once. Sequencing used peripheral blood or thyroid tissue (not recorded which). The receptors derive from a woman between 18 and 30 years old with Graves' hyperthyroidism.

The chain joins TRBV7-9 to TRBJ1-1; 10 nucleotides line up with TRBD1. This CDR3 spans 17 amino acids. J gave up 0 bases and V 5 bases, and 9 bases lay outside the gene matches. Germline CDR1 is SEHNR and CDR2 is FQNEAQ (reference sequence). CDR3 DNA: TGTGCCAGCAGCCGCGGGACAGGGGCCGAGGTGAACACTGAAGCTTTCTTT. It encodes CASSRGTGAEVNTEAFF.

V and J are TRBV7-2 and TRBJ2-3; no clear D. The closer fit of TRBJ1-5 to the DNA end suggests the J call may be wrong. The V gene's germline CDR1 is SGHTA and CDR2 FQGNSA. This CDR3 region has 14 residues. The CDR3 DNA is TGTGCCAGCAGCCGGTCGGGGAACACAGATACGCAGCATTTT. It yields the protein CASSRSGNTDTQHF.

In the case of this clonotype: Since the CDR3 does not end with the conserved phenylalanine or tryptophan, this likely comes from a read error. The DNA is omitted, as the CDR3 cannot be located on it reliably, and the CDR3 follows TCRdb's listing. The rearrangement uses TRBV5-1 and TRBJ2-2. With termini counted, the CDR3 has 8 amino acids. Germline V gene sequence: CDR1 SGHRS, CDR2 YFSETQ. CDR3 loop: CASSSWGI.

Ten or more counts support this clonotype. This chain joins TRBV19 and TRBJ1-2, with TRBD1 as a possible D gene (6 bases). The germline V and J ends were trimmed by 3 bases and 4 bases, with 9 bases remaining between them. The CDR3 is made up of 13 amino acids. Germline assignment: CDR1 LNHDA and CDR2 SQIVND (reference sequence). The DNA of the CDR3 is TGTGCCAGTAGTATCAGGGGCGGCTATGGCTACACCTTC. It encodes CASSIRGGYGYTF.

The chain is built from TRBV12-3 or TRBV12-4 and TRBJ2-7; tentatively, D is TRBD1 (5 bases). With 0 bases removed from V and 5 bases from J, the gap between germline ends came to 8 bases. CDR3 length: 13 amino acids. CDR3 sequence: CASSLARVNEQYF. Here the CDR3 DNA reads TGTGCCAGCAGTTTAGCCAGGGTTAACGAGCAGTACTTC.

Many counts were recorded for this clonotype. The V and J genes are TRBV24-1 and TRBJ1-5; TRBD1 matches 8 bases. CDR3 length: 15 residues. Germline-derived CDR1 and CDR2 are KGHDR and SFDVKD. Trimming at V came to 2 bases and at J to 7 bases, leaving 6 bases not matched to a gene. The CDR3 region is CATSDSRTGLQPQHF. The DNA for the CDR3 is TGTGCCACCAGTGATTCCAGGACAGGGCTGCAGCCCCAGCATTTT.

This clonotype showed up just a few times. J is TRBJ1-1 and V is TRBV7-2; D possibly corresponds to TRBD1 (6 bases). The CDR3 sequence is 13 residues long. Per the germline V gene, CDR1 is SGHTA and CDR2 is FQGNSA. V lost 5 bases, J lost 6 bases, and 13 bases lay in between. CDR3 bases: TGTGCCAGCAGCCATCGACAGGATCCTGAAGCTTTCTTT. Protein: CASSHRQDPEAFF.

This rearrangement joins TRBV6-6 to TRBJ1-5; maybe TRBD1 (5 bases). The CDR3 totals 14 residues. Germline lookup yields CDR1 MNHNY and CDR2 SVGAGI (reference sequence). The ends were cut back, 5 bases at V and 6 bases at J, with 14 bases in the middle. The CDR3 here is CASSELAGSQPQHF. CDR3 nucleotide sequence: TGTGCCAGCAGTGAATTGGCAGGGAGTCAGCCCCAGCATTTT.

This clonotype was seen a few times. The J gene is TRBJ2-2, the V gene TRBV7-9; D may match TRBD1 or TRBD2 (5 bases each). Germline V gene sequence: CDR1 SEHNR, CDR2 FQNEAQ (reference sequence). The CDR3 loop spans 13 amino acids. The V end was cut by 5 bases, the J end by 7 bases, with 11 bases between. The CDR3 region is CASSPGTRGELFF. The CDR3 region has the DNA TGTGCCAGCAGCCCCGGGACCCGCGGGGAGCTGTTTTTT.

The chain carries TRBV7-3 and TRBJ1-1, with 7 bases fitting TRBD1. Germline trimming cut 2 bases from V and 2 bases from J; bases unmatched to any gene: 2. CDR1 is SGHTA and CDR2 is FQGTGA in the germline V gene. The CDR3 runs 14 residues. The CDR3 region has the DNA TGTGCCAGCAGCTTAGAGGGGGCAAACACTGAAGCTTTCTTT. Protein product: CASSLEGANTEAFF.

This clonotype was observed a single time. The chain uses TRBV29-1 and TRBJ2-1, with D possibly being TRBD2 (5 bases). The CDR3 has 14 residues. CDR1 and CDR2 (germline): SQVTM, ANQGSEA. V dropped 6 bases and J dropped 3 bases, with 15 bases sitting between them. For the CDR3, the DNA is TGCAGCGTCCAAAGCGGAGCGGACTACAATGAGCAGTTCTTC. Protein sequence: CSVQSGADYNEQFF.

CDR3 amino acids: CASSPMDSYEQYF. As DNA, the CDR3 is TGTGCCAGCAGTCCCATGGACAGCTACGAGCAGTACTTC. The rearrangement links TRBV12-3 or TRBV12-4 to TRBJ2-7, with a weak D call TRBD1 (6 bases). CDR3 length: 13 residues. V was shortened by 5 bases and J by 3 bases, with 11 bases between the two germline ends.

This clonotype was found a few times. This rearrangement joins TRBV14 to TRBJ2-7; TRBD2 aligns across 9 bases. J lost 2 bases, V lost 1 base, and 3 bases had no gene match. The CDR3 length is 15 residues. The germline V gene encodes CDR1 SGHDN and CDR2 FVKESK. The DNA of the CDR3 is TGTGCCAGCAGCCAAGGTAGCGGGGGCACCTACGAGCAGTACTTC. Amino acids: CASSQGSGGTYEQYF.

Ten or more counts support this clonotype. The J gene is TRBJ1-1, the V gene TRBV10-2; no definite D call. This CDR3 is built from 13 residues. V was cut by 2 bases and J by 5 bases, with 9 bases left in between. CDR1 and CDR2 (germline): WSHSY, SAAADI. The CDR3 sequence: CASSEQKGTEAFF. The CDR3 DNA reads TGCGCCAGCAGTGAGCAGAAAGGTACTGAAGCTTTCTTT.

This clonotype has only a few counts. The chain's CDR3 is CASSPGQLNYGYTF. The CDR3 DNA sequence: TGTGCCAGCAGCCCTGGACAGCTTAACTATGGCTACACCTTC. J is TRBJ1-2 and V is TRBV7-9, with D tentatively TRBD1 (6 bases). The germline V gene has CDR1 SEHNR and CDR2 FQNEAQ (reference sequence). This CDR3 region has 14 residues. V was cut by 5 bases and J by 1 base, with 11 bases left in between. Variable domain in full (rest from reference TRBV7-9 and TRBJ1-2): DTGVSQNPRHKITKRGQNVTFRCDPISEHNRLYWYRQTLGQGPEFLTYFQNEAQLEKSRLLSDRFSAERPKGSFSTLEIQRTEQGDSAMYLCASSPGQLNYGYTFGSGTRLTVV.

The chain links TRBV7-8 to TRBJ1-1; D may be TRBD1 (5 bases). Trimming left V 7 bases short and J 0 bases short, with 12 bases between. The V gene's germline CDR1 is SGHVS and CDR2 FQNEAQ. This CDR3 comprises 14 residues. CDR3 region: CASTAGLLNTEAFF. Written as DNA, the CDR3 is TGTGCCAGCACCGCGGGACTCTTGAACACTGAAGCTTTCTTT.

CDR3 protein: CAISAGTGRTEAFF. The CDR3, as DNA: TGTGCCATCAGTGCCGGGACAGGGAGAACTGAAGCTTTCTTT. The chain uses TRBV10-3 and TRBJ1-1; 9 nucleotides line up with TRBD1. The ends lost 4 bases at V and 5 bases at J; junction bases unmatched: 5. The germline CDR1 and CDR2 sequences are ENHRY and SYGVKD. This CDR3 region has 14 residues.

The V gene is TRBV7-9, the J gene TRBJ2-7; the match to TRBD1 covers 7 bases. Germline loops: CDR1 SEHNR, CDR2 FQNEAQ (reference sequence). This CDR3 comprises 15 residues. V lost 5 bases and J lost 2; bases outside the gene matches: 9. CDR3 DNA sequence: TGTGCCAGCAGCATAAAACAGGGGACCCCCTACGAGCAGTACTTC. Amino acid sequence: CASSIKQGTPYEQYF.

The rearrangement uses TRBV20-1 and TRBJ2-3, with TRBD2 matching over 8 bases. CDR3 size: 12 residues. J was trimmed by 7 bases and V by 7 bases; bases with no gene match: 7. Per germline, CDR1 DFQATT and CDR2 SNEGSKA (reference sequence). The CDR3 protein is CSVGGLGNTQYF. The CDR3 nucleotides are TGCAGTGTGGGGGGACTAGGTAATACGCAGTATTTT.

The gene calls are TRBV7-2 and TRBJ1-6; D is uncertain. Looked up from germline, CDR1 is SGHTA and CDR2 is FQGNSA. This CDR3 is built from 15 residues. V shed 6 bases and J shed 9 bases, with 18 bases lying between them. This chain's CDR3 is CASSPRASGGSPLHF. The CDR3 DNA is TGTGCCAGCAGTCCTCGGGCCTCGGGCGGTTCACCCCTCCACTTT.

J is TRBJ1-2 and V is TRBV20-1; no reliable D call. The CDR3 covers 14 residues. Germline V lookup: CDR1 DFQATT, CDR2 SNEGSKA (reference sequence). V was pared by 6 bases and J by 1 base, with 15 bases between. CDR3 sequence reads: CSARGQASNYGYTF. CDR3 coding DNA: TGCAGTGCCCGAGGGCAGGCGAGTAACTATGGCTACACCTTC.

This clonotype was seen ten or more times. The CDR3 nucleotides are TGTGCCATCAGATCGGGGCCCAATCAGCCCCAGCATTTT. Protein product: CAIRSGPNQPQHF. The chain recombines TRBV10-3 with TRBJ1-5, with D possibly TRBD1 on 5 matching bases. The length of the CDR3 is 13 residues. Trimming shortened V by 6 bases and J by 3 bases, and 9 bases separated the two germline ends. The germline V gene has CDR1 ENHRY and CDR2 SYGVKD.

The chain couples TRBV7-9 to TRBJ2-5; 7 bases align to TRBD1. CDR1 and CDR2 (germline): SEHNR, FQNEAQ (reference sequence). J gave up 3 bases and V 6 bases, and 10 bases lay outside the gene matches. CDR3 length: 15 residues. CDR3 coding DNA: TGTGCCAGCAGGCAACGACAGGGAACCAAAGAGACCCAGTACTTC. Translated, it gives CASRQRQGTKETQYF.